This TCR beta chain came from a study of quantifying T cell responses using KT2 cells. Study at large: RNA was reverse transcribed with TCR alpha and beta constant-region primers. The second PCR was a qPCR stopped at a predetermined fluorescence threshold.

The sample is PBMC spiked with counted cells of clone KT2. A range of KT2-to-PBMC ratios was made using fixed PBMC numbers. In its sample, this clonotype was seen many times. Each cDNA got a UMI-containing oligo ligated at its 3' end. First-round PCR used approximately 4 cycles and beta primers RC1.1 and RC1.2 covering TRBC1 and TRBC2. Separate processing of TCR alpha and beta chains began at the second PCR. One entry per CDR3 protein, called by TCRdb with MiXCR from the UMI-ligation and nested PCR reads. The profile shows 40,000 to 50,000 distinct CDR3 sequences, about 15% of them singletons. V was clipped by 4 bases and J by 0 bases, with 10 bases between them. The germline V gene has CDR1 SGHDT and CDR2 YYEEEE. CDR3 length: 14 residues.

The rearrangement uses TRBV5-6 and TRBJ1-1; TRBD1 might be the D (6 bases). The TCR was taken from a human donor. The sample consisted of PBMCs spiked with cells of the T cell clone KT2. The CDR3 is CASSEGGLNTEAFF. The DNA of the CDR3 is TGTGCCAGCAGCGAGGGGGGTCTGAACACTGAAGCTTTCTTT.